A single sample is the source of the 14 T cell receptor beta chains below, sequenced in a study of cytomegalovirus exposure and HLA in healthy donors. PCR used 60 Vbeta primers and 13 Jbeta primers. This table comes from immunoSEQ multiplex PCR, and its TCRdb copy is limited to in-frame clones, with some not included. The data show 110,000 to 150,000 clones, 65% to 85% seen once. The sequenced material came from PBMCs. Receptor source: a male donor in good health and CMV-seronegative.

Written as DNA, the CDR3 is TGCGCCAGCAGCTTGGGAACGGGATCAAACTATGGCTACACCTTC. It encodes CASSLGTGSNYGYTF. The chain is built from TRBV5-1 and TRBJ1-2; D is ambiguous. This CDR3 has 15 amino acids. CDR1 and CDR2 from the germline V gene are SGHRS and YFSETQ. With 0 bases removed from V and 2 bases from J, the gap between germline ends came to 11 bases.

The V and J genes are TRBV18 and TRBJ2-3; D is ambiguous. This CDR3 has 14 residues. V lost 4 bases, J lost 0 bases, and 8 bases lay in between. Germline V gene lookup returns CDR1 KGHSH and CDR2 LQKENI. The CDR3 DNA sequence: TGTGCCAGCTCACTTACGGGTAGCACAGATACGCAGTATTTT. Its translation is CASSLTGSTDTQYF.

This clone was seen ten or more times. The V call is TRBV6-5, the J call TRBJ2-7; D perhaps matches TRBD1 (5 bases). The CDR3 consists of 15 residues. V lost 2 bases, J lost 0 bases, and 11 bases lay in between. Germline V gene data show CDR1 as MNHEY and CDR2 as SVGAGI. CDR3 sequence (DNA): TGTGCCAGCAGTTACGTGCAGGGAATCTCCTACGAGCAGTACTTC. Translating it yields CASSYVQGISYEQYF.

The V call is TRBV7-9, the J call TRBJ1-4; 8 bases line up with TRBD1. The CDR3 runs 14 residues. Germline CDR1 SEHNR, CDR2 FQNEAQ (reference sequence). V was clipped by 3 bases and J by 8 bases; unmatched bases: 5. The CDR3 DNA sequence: TGTGCCAGCAGCTTTGGACAGGGTTGGGAAAAACTGTTTTTT. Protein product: CASSFGQGWEKLFF. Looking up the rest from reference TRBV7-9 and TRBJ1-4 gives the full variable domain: DTGVSQNPRHKITKRGQNVTFRCDPISEHNRLYWYRQTLGQGPEFLTYFQNEAQLEKSRLLSDRFSAERPKGSFSTLEIQRTEQGDSAMYLCASSFGQGWEKLFFGSGTQLSVL.

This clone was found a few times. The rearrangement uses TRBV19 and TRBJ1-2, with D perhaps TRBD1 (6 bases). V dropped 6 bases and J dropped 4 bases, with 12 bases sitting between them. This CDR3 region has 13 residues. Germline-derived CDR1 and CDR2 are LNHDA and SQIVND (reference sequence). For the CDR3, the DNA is TGTGCCAGTAGGTCAGGGGCGGGCTATGGCTACACCTTC. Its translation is CASRSGAGYGYTF.

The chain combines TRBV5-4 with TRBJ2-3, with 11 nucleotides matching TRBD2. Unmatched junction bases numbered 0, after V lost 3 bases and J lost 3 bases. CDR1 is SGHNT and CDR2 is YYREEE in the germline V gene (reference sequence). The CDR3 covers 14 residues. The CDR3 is CASSSSGRTDTQYF. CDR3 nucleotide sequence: TGTGCCAGCAGCTCTAGCGGGAGGACAGATACGCAGTATTTT.

Here the CDR3 reads CASSYSIEGGTEAFF. CDR3 nucleotide sequence: TGTGCCAGCAGTTACTCGATTGAGGGTGGCACTGAAGCTTTCTTT. This chain connects TRBV6-5 to TRBJ1-1; D remains ambiguous. V was clipped by 0 bases and J by 4 bases, with 12 bases between them. Germline CDR1 reads MNHEY; CDR2 reads SVGAGI. The CDR3 has 15 amino acids.

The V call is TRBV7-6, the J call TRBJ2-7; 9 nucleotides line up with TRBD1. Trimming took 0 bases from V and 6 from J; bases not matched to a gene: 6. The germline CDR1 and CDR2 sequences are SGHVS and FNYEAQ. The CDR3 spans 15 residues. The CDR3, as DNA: TGTGCCAGCAGCTTAGCGGGACAGGGAGGACTCGAGCAGTACTTC. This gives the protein CASSLAGQGGLEQYF.

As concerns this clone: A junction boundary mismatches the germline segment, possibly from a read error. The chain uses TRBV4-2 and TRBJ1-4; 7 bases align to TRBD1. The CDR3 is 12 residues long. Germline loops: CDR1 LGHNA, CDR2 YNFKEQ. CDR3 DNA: TGTGCCAGCAGCCAACAGGGGGGAAAACTGTCTTTT. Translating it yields CASSQQGGKLSF.

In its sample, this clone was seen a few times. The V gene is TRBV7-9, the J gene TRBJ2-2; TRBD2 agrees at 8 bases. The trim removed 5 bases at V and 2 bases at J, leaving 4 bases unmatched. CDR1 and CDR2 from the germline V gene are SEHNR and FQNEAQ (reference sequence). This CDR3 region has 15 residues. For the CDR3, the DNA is TGTGCCAGCAGCCTAAGCGGGGGAAACACCGGGGAGCTGTTTTTT. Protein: CASSLSGGNTGELFF.

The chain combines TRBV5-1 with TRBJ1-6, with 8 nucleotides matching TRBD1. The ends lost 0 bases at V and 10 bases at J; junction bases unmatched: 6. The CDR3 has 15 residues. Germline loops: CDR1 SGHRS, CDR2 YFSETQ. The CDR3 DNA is TGCGCCAGCAGCTTGGAGGCAGGGGGCTACTCACCCCTCCACTTT. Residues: CASSLEAGGYSPLHF. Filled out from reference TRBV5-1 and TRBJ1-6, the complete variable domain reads KAGVTQTPRYLIKTRGQQVTLSCSPISGHRSVSWYQQTPGQGLQFLFEYFSETQRNKGNFPGRFSGRQFSNSRSEMNVSTLELGDSALYLCASSLEAGGYSPLHFGNGTRLTVT.

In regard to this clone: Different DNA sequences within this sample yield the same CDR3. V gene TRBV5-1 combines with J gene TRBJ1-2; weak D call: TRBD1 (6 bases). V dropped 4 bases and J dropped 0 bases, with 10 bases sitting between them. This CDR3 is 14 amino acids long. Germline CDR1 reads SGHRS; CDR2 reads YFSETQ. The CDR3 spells CASSPDSPNYGYTF. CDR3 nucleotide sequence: TGCGCCAGCAGCCCGGACAGCCCTAACTATGGCTACACCTTC.

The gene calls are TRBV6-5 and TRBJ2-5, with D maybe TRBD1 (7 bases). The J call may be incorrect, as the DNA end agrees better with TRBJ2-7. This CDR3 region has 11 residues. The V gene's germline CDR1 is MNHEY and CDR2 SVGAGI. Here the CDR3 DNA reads TGTGCCAGCGGAGGGACAGACGAGCAGTACTTC. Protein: CASGGTDEQYF.

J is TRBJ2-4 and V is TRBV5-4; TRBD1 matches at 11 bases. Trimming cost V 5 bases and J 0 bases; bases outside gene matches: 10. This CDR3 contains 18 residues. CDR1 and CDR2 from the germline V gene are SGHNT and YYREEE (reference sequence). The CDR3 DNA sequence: TGTGCCAGCAGTAACGGGACAGGGGGACCTATAGCCAAAAACATTCAGTACTTC. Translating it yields CASSNGTGGPIAKNIQYF. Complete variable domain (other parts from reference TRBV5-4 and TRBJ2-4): ETGVTQSPTHLIKTRGQQVTLRCSSQSGHNTVSWYQQALGQGPQFIFQYYREEENGRGNFPPRFSGLQFPNYSSELNVNALELDDSALYLCASSNGTGGPIAKNIQYFGAGTRLSVL.